In its sample, the clone carrying this T cell receptor beta chain was seen once. This specimen comes from a study of cytomegalovirus exposure and HLA in healthy donors. PCR employed 60 Vbeta and 13 Jbeta primers. The protocol was immunoSEQ multiplex PCR, while the TCRdb copy is restricted to in-frame clones and leaves out a portion. The table includes some 98,000 clones, roughly 81% detected once. Germline trimming cut 5 bases from V and 2 bases from J; bases unmatched to any gene: 6. The CDR3 runs 15 residues. Per germline, CDR1 SGHVS and CDR2 FQNEAQ. V gene TRBV7-8 combines with J gene TRBJ1-3, with 7 bases matching TRBD1. The TCR comes from a man aged 35-49 years in good health and CMV-seronegative. Sequencing was carried out using PBMCs. The CDR3 spells CASSRDREPGNTIYF. DNA for the CDR3: TGTGCCAGCAGCCGCGACAGGGAACCTGGAAACACCATATATTTT.